This TCR beta chain was recorded in a study of beta chain features in type 1 diabetes. This clone has only a few counts. As yet, its antigen is unknown. Of the isolated RNA, all was reverse transcribed, and so the sequenced material was expressed TCRB transcripts. Sequenced by immunoSEQ multiplex PCR; TCRdb stores in-frame clones only, minus some. The repertoire consists of a few hundred thousand clones, with about 16% occurring once and the leading ten covering about 0.019%. The CDR3 is 12 amino acids. CDR1 MNHNS and CDR2 SASEGT come from the germline V gene. V lost 8 bases, J lost 4 bases, and 9 bases lay in between. The study's findings and limits: Cells with high TCR expression could be over-represented when cDNA is sequenced.

The chain couples TRBV6-1 to TRBJ2-1; maybe TRBD1 (6 bases). What was sequenced was naive CD4+ T cells from blood. The TCR sequence derives from a woman under 30 in good health. CDR3 loop: CASLRGYNEQFF. CDR3 in DNA: TGTGCCAGCTTAAGGGGGTACAATGAGCAGTTCTTC.